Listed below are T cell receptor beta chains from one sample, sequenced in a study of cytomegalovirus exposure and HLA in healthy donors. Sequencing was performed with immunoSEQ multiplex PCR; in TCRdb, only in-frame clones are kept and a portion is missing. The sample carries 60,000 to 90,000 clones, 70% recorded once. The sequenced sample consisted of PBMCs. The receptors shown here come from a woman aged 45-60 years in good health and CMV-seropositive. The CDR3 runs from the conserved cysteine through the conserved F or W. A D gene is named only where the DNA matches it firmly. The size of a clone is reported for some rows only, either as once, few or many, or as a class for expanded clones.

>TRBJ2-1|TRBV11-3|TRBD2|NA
TGTGCCAGCAGCTTAGGGATGTCTGTGGCGGGAGGGAACAATGAGCAGTTCTTC
CASSLGMSVAGGNNEQFF
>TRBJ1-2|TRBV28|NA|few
TGTGCCAGCAAAATAGAAACCCAACTAGGAGGTGGCTACACCTTC
CASKIETQLGGGYTF
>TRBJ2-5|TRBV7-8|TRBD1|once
TGTGCCAGCAGCTTAGGATTCAGGGGGCGCCGTCTTCAAGAGACCCAGTACTTC
CASSLGFRGRRLQETQYF
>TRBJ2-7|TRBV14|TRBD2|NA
TGTGCCAGCAGCCAAGGATCACGACCGGGACTAGCGGGAGGTAAACTCACCTACGAGCAGTACTTC
CASSQGSRPGLAGGKLTYEQYF
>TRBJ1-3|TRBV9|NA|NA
TGTGCCAGCAGCGCCCAAATCTCTGGAAACACCATATATTTT
CASSAQISGNTIYF
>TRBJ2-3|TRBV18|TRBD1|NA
TGTGCCAGCTCACCGAGGGGGCAGGTAGATACGCAGTATTTT
CASSPRGQVDTQYF
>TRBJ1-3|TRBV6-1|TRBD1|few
TGTGCCAGCAGTGAAAGGACAGGCAGCGGCTGGCTGGGAAACACCATATATTTT
CASSERTGSGWLGNTIYF
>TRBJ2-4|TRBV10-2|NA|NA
TGCGCCAGCAGGCCACAGGGCACGGGAAACATTCAGTACTTC
CASRPQGTGNIQYF
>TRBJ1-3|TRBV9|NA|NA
TGTGCCAGCAGCGTAGCTGCAGGGCTCGGAAACACCATATATTTT
CASSVAAGLGNTIYF
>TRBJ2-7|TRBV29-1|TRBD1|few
TGCAGCGGAGCCGGGACAGGGAACAACGAGCAGTACTTC
CSGAGTGNNEQYF
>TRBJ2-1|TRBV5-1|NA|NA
TGCGCCAGCAGCTTGGTGCCAATAGGAGAGGTATACAATGAGCAGTTCTTC
CASSLVPIGEVYNEQFF
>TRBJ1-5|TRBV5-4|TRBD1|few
TGTGCCAGCAGCTATCAGGGGGTCGGTCAGCCCCAGCATTTT
CASSYQGVGQPQHF
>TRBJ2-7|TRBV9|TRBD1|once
TGTGCCAGCAGTCTGGCAGGGGGCCCAGGGGAGCAGTACTTC
CASSLAGGPGEQYF
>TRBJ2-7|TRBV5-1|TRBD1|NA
TGCGCCAGAAACCGGGACAGGGGTACCTACGAGCAGTACTTC
CARNRDRGTYEQYF
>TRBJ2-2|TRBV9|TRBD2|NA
TGTGCCAGCAGCCGAAGCGGGGGGGCGGATACCGGGGAGCTGTTTTTT
CASSRSGGADTGELFF
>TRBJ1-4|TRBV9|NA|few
TGTGCCAGCAGCGGACCCATTCAGGGAAACGAAAAACTGTTTTTT
CASSGPIQGNEKLFF
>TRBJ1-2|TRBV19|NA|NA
TGTGCCAGTACCTCGAGGCCCCACGGGGGGAACTATGGCTACACCTTC
CASTSRPHGGNYGYTF
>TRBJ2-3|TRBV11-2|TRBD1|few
TGTGCCAGCAGCTTAGTGACAGGGCGCACAGATACGCAGTATTTT
CASSLVTGRTDTQYF
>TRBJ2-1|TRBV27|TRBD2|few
TGTGCCAGCAGTTTACCGGGACTAGCGGGGCCCTACAATGAGCAGTTCTTC
CASSLPGLAGPYNEQFF
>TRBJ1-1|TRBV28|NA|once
TGTGCCAGCAGTTTAATCGAACAGGCGAACACTGAAGCTTTCTTT
CASSLIEQANTEAFF
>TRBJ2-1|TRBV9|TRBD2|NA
TGTGCCAGCAGCGTAGGGGCGGGAGGGTACAATGAGCAGTTCTTC
CASSVGAGGYNEQFF
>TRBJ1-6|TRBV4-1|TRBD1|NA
TGCGCCAGCAGCCCCGGCCACAGGGGCGATTCACCCCTCCACTTT
CASSPGHRGDSPLHF
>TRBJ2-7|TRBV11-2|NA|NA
TGTGCCAGCAGCTCGCAGGGGCAGTTTATGTACGAGCAGTACTTC
CASSSQGQFMYEQYF
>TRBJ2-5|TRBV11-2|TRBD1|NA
TGTGCCAGCAGCCTCTCGACAGGGGGCCAAGAGACCCAGTACTTC
CASSLSTGGQETQYF
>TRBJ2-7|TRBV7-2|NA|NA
TGTGCCAGCAGCCCCCACTACGAGCAGTACTTC
CASSPHYEQYF
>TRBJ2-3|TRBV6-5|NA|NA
TGTGCCAGCAAGGGGGGGGGCACAGATACGCAGTATTTT
CASKGGGTDTQYF
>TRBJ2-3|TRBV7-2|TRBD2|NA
TGTGCCAGCAGCTTAGGGACTAGTGGAGATACGCAGTATTTT
CASSLGTSGDTQYF
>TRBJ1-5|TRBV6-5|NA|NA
TGTGCCAGCAGTTACACTCCCGGTAGCAATCAGCCCCAGCATTTT
CASSYTPGSNQPQHF
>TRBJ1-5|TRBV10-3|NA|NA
TGTGCCATCAGCCCGGACACTCTCAATCAGCCCCAGCATTTT
CAISPDTLNQPQHF
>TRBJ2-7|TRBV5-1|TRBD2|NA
TGCGCCAGCAGCTGGGGGACTATGAACTCCTACGAGCAGTACTTC
CASSWGTMNSYEQYF
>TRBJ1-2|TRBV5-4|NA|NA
TGTGCCAGCAGCTTATTCTGGGGGGAGGACTATGGCTACACCTTC
CASSLFWGEDYGYTF
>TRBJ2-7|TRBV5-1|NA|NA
TGCGCCAGCAGCCCAGGGACTGACTTCTACGAGCAGTACTTC
CASSPGTDFYEQYF
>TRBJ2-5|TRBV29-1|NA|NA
TGCAGCGTGGGCAGGGTAGGAGAGACCCAGTACTTC
CSVGRVGETQYF